Presented here are 7 T cell receptor beta chains from one specimen sequenced in a study of blood T cell repertoires in COVID-19. Only in-frame clones appear in the TCRdb table, and some are missing; sequencing was by immunoSEQ multiplex PCR. The top ten clones hold under 3% of a sample with about 230,000 clones, roughly 80% of them seen once. The specimen was peripheral blood. The receptors stem from a woman in her 70s with active or convalescent COVID-19.

As DNA, the CDR3 is TGTGCCAGCAGCCACGGACACCCCGAAGCTTTCTTT. Amino acid sequence: CASSHGHPEAFF. This chain joins TRBV7-2 and TRBJ1-1; D is possibly TRBD1 (5 bases). Trimming pared 5 bases from V and 8 bases from J, leaving 12 bases between. Germline CDR1 reads SGHTA; CDR2 reads FQGNSA. The CDR3 is 12 amino acids. Drawing the rest from reference TRBV7-2 and TRBJ1-1, the complete variable domain is GAGVSQSPSNKVTEKGKDVELRCDPISGHTALYWYRQSLGQGLEFLIYFQGNSAPDKSGLPSDRFSAERTGGSVSTLTIQRTQQEDSAVYLCASSHGHPEAFFGQGTRLTVV.

This rearrangement joins TRBV3-1 (or the pseudogene TRBV3-2) to TRBJ2-7; 7 bases align to TRBD2. Looked up from germline, CDR1 is LGHDT and CDR2 is YNNKEL (reference sequence). With 5 bases clipped from V and 0 bases from J, the junction kept 7 bases outside the gene matches. The CDR3 length is 15 residues. The DNA of the CDR3 is TGTGCCAGCAGCTCCAGCGGGATACACTCCTACGAGCAGTACTTC. This encodes CASSSSGIHSYEQYF.

This sequence joins TRBV30 and TRBJ2-5, with TRBD2 identical over 7 bases. This CDR3 is built from 15 residues. Germline values: CDR1 GTSNPN, CDR2 SVGIG (reference sequence). Trimming cost V 1 base and J 2 bases; bases outside gene matches: 7. DNA of the CDR3: TGTGCCTGGAGTGGCCAAAATAGCGGGCAAGAGACCCAGTACTTC. Translating it yields CAWSGQNSGQETQYF.

A single count supports this clone. The chain employs TRBV5-1 and TRBJ2-7; D possibly corresponds to TRBD2 (5 bases). Germline V CDR1 and CDR2: SGHRS, YFSETQ. V lost 3 bases, J lost 4 bases, and 17 bases lay in between. The CDR3 has 15 amino acids. The CDR3 protein is CASSSSGSLVYEQYF. The CDR3 DNA sequence: TGCGCCAGCAGCTCGAGTGGGAGCTTGGTGTACGAGCAGTACTTC.

The chain links TRBV28 to TRBJ2-5; 9 bases fit TRBD1. Per germline, CDR1 MDHEN and CDR2 SYDVKM. V lost 6 bases, J lost 0 bases, and 2 bases stayed unmatched. CDR3 length equals 14 residues. The CDR3 DNA reads as TGTGCCAGCAGACGGGACAGGGACCAAGAGACCCAGTACTTC. It encodes CASRRDRDQETQYF.

V usage is TRBV6-5 and J usage is TRBJ2-5, with 8 bases matching TRBD1. This CDR3 region has 14 residues. Unmatched junction bases numbered 4, after V lost 5 bases and J lost 2 bases. Germline CDR1 reads MNHEY; CDR2 reads SVGAGI. Here the CDR3 reads CASSTGGRQETQYF. The CDR3 DNA sequence: TGTGCCAGCAGTACAGGGGGTAGACAAGAGACCCAGTACTTC.

The rearrangement links TRBV7-6 to TRBJ2-3; TRBD2 aligns across 10 bases. Trimming took 5 bases from V and 0 from J; bases not matched to a gene: 11. The CDR3 consists of 18 residues. CDR1 and CDR2 (germline): SGHVS, FNYEAQ. This CDR3 is CASSATGASGGSTDTQYF. For the CDR3, the DNA is TGTGCCAGCAGCGCAACTGGTGCTAGCGGGGGTAGCACAGATACGCAGTATTTT. Full variable domain (outside the CDR3, taken from reference TRBV7-6 and TRBJ2-3): GAGVSQSPRYKVTKRGQDVALRCDPISGHVSLYWYRQALGQGPEFLTYFNYEAQQDKSGLPNDRFSAERPEGSISTLTIQRTEQRDSAMYRCASSATGASGGSTDTQYFGPGTRLTVL.